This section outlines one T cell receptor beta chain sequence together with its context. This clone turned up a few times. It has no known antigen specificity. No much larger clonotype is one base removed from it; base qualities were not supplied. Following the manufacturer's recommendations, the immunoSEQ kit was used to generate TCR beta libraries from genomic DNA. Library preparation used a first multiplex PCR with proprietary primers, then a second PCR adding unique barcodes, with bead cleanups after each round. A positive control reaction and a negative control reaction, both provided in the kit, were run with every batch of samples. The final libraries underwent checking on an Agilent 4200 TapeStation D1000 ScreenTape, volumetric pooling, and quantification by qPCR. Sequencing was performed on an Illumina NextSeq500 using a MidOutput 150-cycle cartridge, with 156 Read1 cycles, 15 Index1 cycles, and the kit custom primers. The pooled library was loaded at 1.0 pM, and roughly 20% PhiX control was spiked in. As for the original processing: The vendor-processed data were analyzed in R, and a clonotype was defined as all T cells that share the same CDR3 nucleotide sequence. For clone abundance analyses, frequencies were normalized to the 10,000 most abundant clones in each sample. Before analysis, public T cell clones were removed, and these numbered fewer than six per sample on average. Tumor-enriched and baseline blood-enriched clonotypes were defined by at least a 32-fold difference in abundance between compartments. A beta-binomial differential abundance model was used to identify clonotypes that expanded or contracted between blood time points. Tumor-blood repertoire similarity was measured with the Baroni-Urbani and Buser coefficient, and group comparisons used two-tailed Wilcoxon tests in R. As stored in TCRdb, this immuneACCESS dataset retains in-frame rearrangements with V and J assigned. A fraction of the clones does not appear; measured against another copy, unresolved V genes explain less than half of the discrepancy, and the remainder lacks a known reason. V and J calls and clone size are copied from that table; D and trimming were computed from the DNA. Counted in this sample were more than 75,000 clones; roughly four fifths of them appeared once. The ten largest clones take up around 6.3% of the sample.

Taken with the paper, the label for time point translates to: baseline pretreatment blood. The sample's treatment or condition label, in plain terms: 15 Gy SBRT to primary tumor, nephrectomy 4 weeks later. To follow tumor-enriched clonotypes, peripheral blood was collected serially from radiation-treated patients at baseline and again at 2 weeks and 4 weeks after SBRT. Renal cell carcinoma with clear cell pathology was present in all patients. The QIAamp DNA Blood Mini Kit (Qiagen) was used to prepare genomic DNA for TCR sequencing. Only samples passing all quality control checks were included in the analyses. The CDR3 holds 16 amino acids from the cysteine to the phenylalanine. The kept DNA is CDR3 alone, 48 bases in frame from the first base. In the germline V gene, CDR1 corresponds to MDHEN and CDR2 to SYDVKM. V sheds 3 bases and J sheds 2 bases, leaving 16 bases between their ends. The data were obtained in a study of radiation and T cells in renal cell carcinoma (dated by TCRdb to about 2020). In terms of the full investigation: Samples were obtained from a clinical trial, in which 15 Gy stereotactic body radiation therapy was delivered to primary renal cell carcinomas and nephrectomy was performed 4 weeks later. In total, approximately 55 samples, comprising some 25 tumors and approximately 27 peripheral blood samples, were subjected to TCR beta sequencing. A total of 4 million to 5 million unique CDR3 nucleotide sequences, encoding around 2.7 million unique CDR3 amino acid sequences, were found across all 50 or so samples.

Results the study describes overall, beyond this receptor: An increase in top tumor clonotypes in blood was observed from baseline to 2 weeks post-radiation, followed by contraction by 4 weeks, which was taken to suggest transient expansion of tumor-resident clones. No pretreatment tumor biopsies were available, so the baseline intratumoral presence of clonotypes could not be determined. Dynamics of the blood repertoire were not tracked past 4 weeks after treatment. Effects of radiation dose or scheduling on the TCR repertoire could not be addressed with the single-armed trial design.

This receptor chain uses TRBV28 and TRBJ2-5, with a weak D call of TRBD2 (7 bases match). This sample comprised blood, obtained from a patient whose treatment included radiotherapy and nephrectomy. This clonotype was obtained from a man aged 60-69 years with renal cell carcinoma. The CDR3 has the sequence CASSFGQGGGQETQYF. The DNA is TGTGCCAGCAGTTTCGGGCAGGGAGGGGGTCAAGAGACCCAGTACTTC. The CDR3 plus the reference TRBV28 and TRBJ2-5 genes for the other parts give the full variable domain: DVKVTQSSRYLVKRTGEKVFLECVQDMDHENMFWYRQDPGLGLRLIYFSYDVKMKEKGDIPEGYSVSREKKERFSLILESASTNQTSMYLCASSFGQGGGQETQYFGPGTRLLVL.